The clone carrying this T cell receptor beta chain was seen more than once but under ten times. Its specificity is unknown. A read error may produce the germline difference seen at one junction end. These data are taken from a study of cytomegalovirus exposure and HLA in healthy donors. The overall study: T cells numbering about 179 million yielded approximately 100 million unique TCR beta sequences in an earlier analysis. Study results and caveats: Reports described diagnosis of cytomegalovirus status by the classifier as highly specific and sensitive. Likely technical artifact: a cluster of highly shared sequence variants.

Use of 60 Vbeta and 13 Jbeta primers characterized the PCR. Assay used: immunoSEQ multiplex PCR; TCRdb lists only in-frame clones, some missing. This sample has 120,000 or so clones, with 70% to 80% found just once. The CDR3 consists of 14 residues. The V gene's germline CDR1 is MNHNS and CDR2 SASEGT. Sequencing used PBMCs. The rearrangement uses TRBV6-1 and TRBJ1-1, with TRBD1 as a possible D gene (6 bases). The sequence derives from a woman in her 50s in good health and CMV-seropositive. CDR3 bases: TGCGCCAGCAGTGATGTGGGGGCACGGTCTGAAGCTTTCTTT. This encodes CASSDVGARSEAFF.